This entry lists 31 T cell receptor beta chains sequenced from one sample in a study of glioma-infiltrating T cells after dendritic cell vaccination. The protocol was immunoSEQ multiplex PCR, while the TCRdb copy is restricted to in-frame clones and leaves out a portion. Of 75,000 to 95,000 clones in the sample, approximately 80% were seen once. Time point indicated: after dendritic cell vaccination, including at tumor progression/relapse. Material: blood, obtained after dendritic cell vaccination. The receptor source for this set is a human donor with glioblastoma.

V is TRBV7-7 and J is TRBJ1-1, with D possibly matching TRBD1 (5 bases). CDR1 SSHAT and CDR2 FNYEAQ come from the germline V gene (reference sequence). The CDR3 spans 13 residues. V lost 2 bases and J lost 3, with 7 bases in between. DNA for the CDR3: TGTGCCAGCAGCTTAAGCAGGGACACTGAAGCTTTCTTT. It yields the protein CASSLSRDTEAFF. Full variable domain (outside the CDR3, taken from reference TRBV7-7 and TRBJ1-1): GAGVSQSPRYKVTKRGQDVTLRCDPISSHATLYWYQQALGQGPEFLTYFNYEAQPDKSGLPSDRFSAERPEGSISTLTIQRTEQRDSAMYRCASSLSRDTEAFFGQGTRLTVV.

This clone was seen ten or more times. The rearrangement links TRBV6-4 to TRBJ2-3; 13 bases fit TRBD2. Germline assignment: CDR1 MRHNA and CDR2 SNTAGT. The CDR3 consists of 15 residues. V shed 2 bases, J shed 4 bases, and the junction held 0 bases outside the gene matches. CDR3 sequence: CASSDGTSGADTQYF. In DNA, the CDR3 is TGTGCCAGCAGTGACGGGACTAGCGGGGCAGATACGCAGTATTTT.

The chain couples TRBV27 to TRBJ1-2, with 8 nucleotides matching TRBD1. The CDR3 totals 13 residues. With V trimmed by 4 bases and J by 8 bases, 6 bases remained unmatched. CDR1 is MNHEY and CDR2 is SMNVEV in the germline V gene (reference sequence). CDR3 sequence (DNA): TGTGCCAGCAGTTCACAGGGGGTGGGAGGCTACACCTTC. It translates to CASSSQGVGGYTF.

This clone was found a few times. V usage is TRBV7-2 and J usage is TRBJ2-7, with D perhaps TRBD1 (6 bases). This CDR3 region has 13 residues. Germline CDR1 SGHTA, CDR2 FQGNSA. V lost 2 bases and J 5 bases, leaving 10 bases between the germline ends. This chain's CDR3 is CASSLRGSHEQYF. CDR3 nucleotide sequence: TGTGCCAGCAGCTTAAGGGGGTCCCACGAGCAGTACTTC. Full variable domain (outside the CDR3, taken from reference TRBV7-2 and TRBJ2-7): GAGVSQSPSNKVTEKGKDVELRCDPISGHTALYWYRQSLGQGLEFLIYFQGNSAPDKSGLPSDRFSAERTGGSVSTLTIQRTQQEDSAVYLCASSLRGSHEQYFGPGTRLTVT.

V usage is TRBV7-6 and J usage is TRBJ2-2; 7 bases fit TRBD2. Germline trimming cut 1 base from V and 3 bases from J; bases unmatched to any gene: 2. There are 15 residues in the CDR3. Germline V lookup: CDR1 SGHVS, CDR2 FNYEAQ. The CDR3 region is CASSLDGGYTGELFF. The CDR3 DNA reads as TGTGCCAGCAGCTTAGACGGGGGGTACACCGGGGAGCTGTTTTTT.

The chain joins TRBV25-1 to TRBJ1-1; tentative D call: TRBD1 (5 bases). In germline, CDR1 is MGHDK, CDR2 SYGVNS. CDR3 length: 15 amino acids. V dropped 3 bases and J dropped 4 bases, with 15 bases sitting between them. In DNA, the CDR3 is TGTGCCAGCAGTGATAGTAGCAGGGCGAGCACTGAAGCTTTCTTT. Its protein product is CASSDSSRASTEAFF.

The V call is TRBV6-1, the J call TRBJ2-5; D possibly corresponds to TRBD2 (5 bases). V was shortened by 11 bases and J by 3 bases, with 19 bases between the two germline ends. Germline V gives CDR1 MNHNS, CDR2 SASEGT. The CDR3 contains 14 residues. In DNA form, the CDR3 reads TGTGCCGGAGCTCGGGCTTTGAGGGAAGAGACCCAGTACTTC. Residues: CAGARALREETQYF.

This sequence joins TRBV15 and TRBJ1-1; TRBD1 is a possible D gene (5 bases). Between the trimmed V and J ends, which lost 11 bases and 1 base, there was a span of 17 bases. CDR3 size: 14 residues. Per germline, CDR1 LNHNV and CDR2 YYDKDF (reference sequence). The chain's CDR3 is CASQSQGRNTEAFF. The CDR3 DNA sequence: TGTGCCTCCCAATCCCAGGGCCGGAACACTGAAGCTTTCTTT.

This clone was observed a single time. The chain employs TRBV10-3 and TRBJ2-2; TRBD1 matches 11 bases. J was trimmed by 7 bases and V by 7 bases; bases with no gene match: 8. CDR1 is ENHRY and CDR2 is SYGVKD in the germline V gene. CDR3 length: 15 residues. CDR3 residues: CAINLGQGANGELFF. Written as DNA, the CDR3 is TGTGCCATCAACCTAGGACAGGGGGCGAACGGGGAGCTGTTTTTT.

The chain has TRBV6-1 and TRBJ2-7, with 7 positions matching TRBD1. Trimming removed 4 bases from V and 2 bases from J; junction bases left unmatched: 8. Germline CDR1 is MNHNS and CDR2 is SASEGT. The CDR3 length is 15 residues. Here the CDR3 DNA reads TGTGCCAGCAGTGGGGCCGGGACAGTAACCTACGAGCAGTACTTC. It specifies CASSGAGTVTYEQYF.

This chain joins TRBV5-1 and TRBJ1-4; 8 nucleotides align to TRBD1. Unmatched junction bases numbered 5, after V lost 4 bases and J lost 3 bases. The CDR3 length is 15 residues. From germline, CDR1 is SGHRS and CDR2 YFSETQ. The CDR3 loop reads CASSAGQAPNEKLFF. CDR3 DNA sequence: TGCGCCAGCAGCGCGGGACAGGCACCTAATGAAAAACTGTTTTTT.

The chain is built from TRBV14 and TRBJ1-2; D unclear. Germline V gene lookup returns CDR1 SGHDN and CDR2 FVKESK. Trimming shortened V by 4 bases and J by 2 bases, and 14 bases separated the two germline ends. The CDR3 loop spans 15 amino acids. In DNA form, the CDR3 reads TGTGCCAGCAGCCTAAGCCCCGGGATCAACTATGGCTACACCTTC. This translates into CASSLSPGINYGYTF.

This rearrangement joins TRBV7-6 to TRBJ2-1, with a tentative D call TRBD2 (5 bases). The germline V gene has CDR1 SGHVS and CDR2 FNYEAQ. Deletions cut 5 bases from V and 3 bases from J, with 8 bases between. The CDR3 extends over 13 amino acids. As DNA, the CDR3 is TGTGCCAGCAGCCCCCGGGACTACAATGAGCAGTTCTTC. Translated: CASSPRDYNEQFF.

The chain uses TRBV18 and TRBJ1-1, with no clear D. The CDR3 spans 12 residues. From germline, CDR1 is KGHSH and CDR2 LQKENI. V dropped 6 bases and J dropped 3 bases, with 8 bases sitting between them. The CDR3 loop is CASSPQDTEAFF. The CDR3 DNA sequence: TGTGCCAGCTCCCCGCAGGACACTGAAGCTTTCTTT.

The chain is built from TRBV5-5 and TRBJ1-6; D possibly corresponds to TRBD1 (5 bases). Looked up from germline, CDR1 is SGHKS and CDR2 is YYEKEE (reference sequence). Trimming removed 2 bases from V and 13 bases from J, with 13 bases in between. CDR3 length: 13 amino acids. This CDR3 is CASSFERRQPLHF. CDR3 sequence (DNA): TGTGCCAGCAGCTTCGAGCGACGACAGCCCCTCCACTTT.

This chain joins TRBV5-1 and TRBJ1-2, with 9 bases aligning to TRBD1. This CDR3 has 14 amino acids. Germline-derived CDR1 and CDR2 are SGHRS and YFSETQ. V was clipped by 4 bases and J by 1 base; unmatched bases: 2. Here the CDR3 reads CASSPGQGNYGYTF. The CDR3 coding sequence is TGCGCCAGCAGCCCGGGACAGGGTAACTATGGCTACACCTTC.

This clone came up a few times. The chain combines TRBV6-5 with TRBJ2-7, with 8 bases aligning to TRBD1. CDR1 and CDR2 (germline): MNHEY, SVGAGI. V trimming: 7 bases; J trimming: 6 bases; junction bases outside the gene matches: 5. This CDR3 spans 12 amino acids. For the CDR3, the DNA is TGTGCCAGCAAGGACAGGGACAGCGAGCAGTACTTC. Translated, it gives CASKDRDSEQYF.

This clone was found once. The chain is built from TRBV18 and TRBJ2-5; D perhaps matches TRBD1 (6 bases). This CDR3 spans 15 amino acids. V shed 3 bases and J shed 5 bases, with 16 bases lying between them. Germline V gives CDR1 KGHSH, CDR2 LQKENI. The CDR3 nucleotides are TGTGCCAGCTCACCTGGCCAGGGGACACGGGAGACCCAGTACTTC. Encoded protein: CASSPGQGTRETQYF.

The chain combines TRBV7-2 with TRBJ2-5, with a tentative D call TRBD1 (5 bases). Trimming stripped 1 base from V and 2 bases from J, with 11 bases between. Germline loops: CDR1 SGHTA, CDR2 FQGNSA. This CDR3 contains 15 residues. The CDR3 region has the DNA TGTGCCAGCAGCTTAGACAGGTTATATCAAGAGACCCAGTACTTC. Protein product: CASSLDRLYQETQYF. Together with reference TRBV7-2 and TRBJ2-5, the CDR3 gives the full variable domain: GAGVSQSPSNKVTEKGKDVELRCDPISGHTALYWYRQSLGQGLEFLIYFQGNSAPDKSGLPSDRFSAERTGGSVSTLTIQRTQQEDSAVYLCASSLDRLYQETQYFGPGTRLLVL.

The V gene is TRBV4-1, the J gene TRBJ1-1, with no clear D. Trimming cost V 3 bases and J 1 base, with 12 bases left between them. The CDR3 sequence is 15 residues long. The germline V gene encodes CDR1 MGHRA and CDR2 YSYEKL. CDR3 in amino acids: CASSQFEGKNTEAFF. For the CDR3, the DNA is TGCGCCAGCAGCCAGTTCGAGGGCAAGAACACTGAAGCTTTCTTT.

Many counts were recorded for this clone. V usage is TRBV6-1 and J usage is TRBJ2-2; 7 positions match TRBD2. The germline V gene encodes CDR1 MNHNS and CDR2 SASEGT. CDR3 size: 14 residues. V trimming: 2 bases; J trimming: 3 bases; junction bases outside the gene matches: 0. CDR3 DNA: TGTGCCAGCAGTGAACTAGCGGACACCGGGGAGCTGTTTTTT. Protein sequence: CASSELADTGELFF.

This clone has just a few counts. This rearrangement joins TRBV27 to TRBJ2-7; 7 nucleotides align to TRBD2. This CDR3 is built from 12 residues. The junction had 6 bases not matched to a gene; V was cut back by 7 bases and J by 6 bases. CDR1 is MNHEY, CDR2 SMNVEV, per germline (reference sequence). In DNA, the CDR3 is TGTGCCAGCACCAGGACGGGAGGCGAGCAGTACTTC. It yields the protein CASTRTGGEQYF.

This clone was found a few times. The identical CDR3 is also encoded by other nucleotide sequences in the sample. The chain carries TRBV5-8 and TRBJ2-2; TRBD1 matches at 10 bases. This CDR3 spans 16 amino acids. CDR1 and CDR2 (germline): SGHTS, YDEGEE. V lost 4 bases to trimming and J lost 3 bases; unmatched junction nucleotides: 6. The CDR3 loop is CASSLGTGVYTGELFF. The CDR3 DNA reads as TGTGCCAGCAGCCTCGGGACAGGGGTATACACCGGGGAGCTGTTTTTT.

The chain combines TRBV18 with TRBJ2-5; 7 bases match TRBD1. Germline trimming cut 6 bases from V and 5 bases from J; bases unmatched to any gene: 15. This CDR3 is 16 amino acids long. Germline-derived CDR1 and CDR2 are KGHSH and LQKENI. DNA for the CDR3: TGTGCCAGCTCGGAAAGGGACACAGGGGTTGGTGAGACCCAGTACTTC. This sequence encodes CASSERDTGVGETQYF.

The chain couples TRBV27 to TRBJ1-2; 7 bases align to TRBD1. Trimming removed 8 bases from V and 3 bases from J; junction bases left unmatched: 12. The length of the CDR3 is 15 residues. CDR1 is MNHEY and CDR2 is SMNVEV in the germline V gene (reference sequence). CDR3 DNA sequence: TGTGCCAGCCGCCAGGGACAGACAACGCACTATGGCTACACCTTC. Its protein product is CASRQGQTTHYGYTF.

The chain recombines TRBV19 with TRBJ2-4; D might be TRBD2 (5 bases). The germline V and J ends were trimmed by 10 bases and 7 bases, with 14 bases remaining between them. The CDR3 totals 12 residues. Germline CDR1 is LNHDA and CDR2 is SQIVND (reference sequence). The CDR3 bases are TGTGCCACAAACTCGGGAAGGAACATTCAGTACTTC. It encodes CATNSGRNIQYF.

The V call is TRBV7-8, the J call TRBJ2-7; weak D call: TRBD1 (5 bases). Germline CDR1 and CDR2: SGHVS and FQNEAQ. The length of the CDR3 is 13 residues. The V and J ends lost 5 bases and 8 bases respectively, with 16 bases between them. The CDR3 DNA is TGTGCCAGCAGCGAACCTAGGGGCAGCAAGCAGTACTTC. Translating gives CASSEPRGSKQYF.

The V call is TRBV19, the J call TRBJ2-7; TRBD1 matches at 11 bases. V lost 7 bases and J lost 4; bases outside the gene matches: 9. Per germline, CDR1 LNHDA and CDR2 SQIVND (reference sequence). This CDR3 spans 15 amino acids. The CDR3 DNA is TGTGCCAGTAACGTTGTGGGACAGGGGGAATACGAGCAGTACTTC. Translated: CASNVVGQGEYEQYF.

This clone appeared once. The CDR3 loop is CASSLDRTSGGAWDTQYF. CDR3 in DNA: TGTGCCAGCAGTCTGGACCGGACTAGCGGGGGGGCATGGGATACGCAGTATTTT. The V and J genes are TRBV19 and TRBJ2-3; TRBD2 agrees at 15 bases. Germline lookup yields CDR1 LNHDA and CDR2 SQIVND (reference sequence). The CDR3 sequence is 18 residues long. Germline trimming cut 9 bases from V and 6 bases from J; bases unmatched to any gene: 16.

This chain connects TRBV19 to TRBJ2-3; D possibly corresponds to TRBD2 (5 bases). Germline CDR1 LNHDA, CDR2 SQIVND (reference sequence). This CDR3 region has 13 residues. The V gene lost 9 bases and the J gene lost 1 base, with 11 bases spanning the gap. Written as DNA, the CDR3 is TGTGCCAGCCGCGGAGGCGGCACAGATACGCAGTATTTT. As protein: CASRGGGTDTQYF. Looking up the rest from reference TRBV19 and TRBJ2-3 gives the full variable domain: DGGITQSPKYLFRKEGQNVTLSCEQNLNHDAMYWYRQDPGQGLRLIYYSQIVNDFQKGDIAEGYSVSREKKESFPLTVTSAQKNPTAFYLCASRGGGTDTQYFGPGTRLTVL.

The chain combines TRBV5-1 with TRBJ1-1; D ambiguous. V lost 2 bases and J lost 1, with 9 bases in between. The length of the CDR3 is 14 residues. Germline V gives CDR1 SGHRS, CDR2 YFSETQ. This CDR3 reads CASSLSPGNTEAFF. The CDR3 DNA sequence: TGCGCCAGCAGCTTATCTCCGGGGAACACTGAAGCTTTCTTT.